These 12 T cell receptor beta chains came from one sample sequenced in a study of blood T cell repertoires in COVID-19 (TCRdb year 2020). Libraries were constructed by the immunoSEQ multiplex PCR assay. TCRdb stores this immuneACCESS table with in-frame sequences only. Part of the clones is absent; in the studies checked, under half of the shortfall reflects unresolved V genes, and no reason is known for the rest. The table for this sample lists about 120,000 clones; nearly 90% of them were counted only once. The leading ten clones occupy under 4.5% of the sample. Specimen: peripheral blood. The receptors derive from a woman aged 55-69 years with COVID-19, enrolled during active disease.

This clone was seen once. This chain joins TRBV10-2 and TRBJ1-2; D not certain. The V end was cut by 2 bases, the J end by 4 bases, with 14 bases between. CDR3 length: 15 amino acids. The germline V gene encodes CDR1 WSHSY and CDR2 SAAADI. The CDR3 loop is CASSEIAASPYGYTF. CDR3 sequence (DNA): TGCGCCAGCAGTGAGATAGCAGCATCCCCCTATGGCTACACCTTC.

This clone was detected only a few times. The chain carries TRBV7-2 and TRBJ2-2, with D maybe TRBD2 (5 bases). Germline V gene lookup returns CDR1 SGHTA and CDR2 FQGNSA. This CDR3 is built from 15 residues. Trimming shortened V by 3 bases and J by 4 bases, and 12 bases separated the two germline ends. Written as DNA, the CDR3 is TGTGCCAGCAGCTTTACTAGTGCGGGCACCGGGGAGCTGTTTTTT. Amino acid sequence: CASSFTSAGTGELFF.

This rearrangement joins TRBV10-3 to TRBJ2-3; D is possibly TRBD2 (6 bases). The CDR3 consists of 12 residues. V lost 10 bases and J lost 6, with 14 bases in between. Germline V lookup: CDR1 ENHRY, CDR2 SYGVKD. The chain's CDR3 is CATTPAGDTQYF. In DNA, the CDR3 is TGTGCCACCACGCCGGCGGGGGATACGCAGTATTTT.

The CDR3 region is CASRLAADEKLFF. The CDR3 DNA is TGTGCAAGTCGCTTAGCGGCGGATGAAAAACTGTTTTTT. V is TRBV12-2 and J is TRBJ1-4. TRBV12-2 is a pseudogene segment. This CDR3 region has 13 residues.

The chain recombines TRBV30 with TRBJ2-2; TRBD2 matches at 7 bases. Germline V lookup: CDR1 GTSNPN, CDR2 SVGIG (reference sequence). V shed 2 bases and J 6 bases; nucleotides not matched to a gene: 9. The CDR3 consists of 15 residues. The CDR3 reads CAWSPAGRWAGELFF. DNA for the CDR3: TGTGCCTGGAGTCCGGCCGGGAGGTGGGCCGGGGAGCTGTTTTTT.

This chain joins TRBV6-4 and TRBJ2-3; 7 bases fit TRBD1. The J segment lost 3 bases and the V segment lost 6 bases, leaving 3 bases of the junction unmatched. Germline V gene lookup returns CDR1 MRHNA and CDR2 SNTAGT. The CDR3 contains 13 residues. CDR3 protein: CASSTGATDTQYF. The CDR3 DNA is TGTGCCAGCAGCACAGGGGCGACAGATACGCAGTATTTT.

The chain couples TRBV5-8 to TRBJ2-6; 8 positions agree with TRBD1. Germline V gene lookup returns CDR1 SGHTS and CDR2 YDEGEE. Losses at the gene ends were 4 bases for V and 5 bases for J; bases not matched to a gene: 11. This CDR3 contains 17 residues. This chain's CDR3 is CASSTGQALSRANVLTF. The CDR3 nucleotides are TGTGCCAGCAGCACGGGACAGGCTCTCTCCCGGGCCAACGTCCTGACTTTC.

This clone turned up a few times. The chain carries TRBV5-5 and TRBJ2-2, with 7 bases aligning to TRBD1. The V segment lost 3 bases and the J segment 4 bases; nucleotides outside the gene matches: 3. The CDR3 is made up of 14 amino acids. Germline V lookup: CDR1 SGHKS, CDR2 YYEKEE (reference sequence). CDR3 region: CASSWGQSTGELFF. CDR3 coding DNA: TGTGCCAGCAGCTGGGGACAGTCCACCGGGGAGCTGTTTTTT.

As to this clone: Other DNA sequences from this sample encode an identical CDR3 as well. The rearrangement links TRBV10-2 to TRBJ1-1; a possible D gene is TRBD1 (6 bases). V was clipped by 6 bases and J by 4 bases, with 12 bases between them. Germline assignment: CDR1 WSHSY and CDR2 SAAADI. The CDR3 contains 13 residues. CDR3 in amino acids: CASSEQGGTEAFF. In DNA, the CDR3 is TGCGCCAGCAGCGAACAGGGTGGCACTGAAGCTTTCTTT.

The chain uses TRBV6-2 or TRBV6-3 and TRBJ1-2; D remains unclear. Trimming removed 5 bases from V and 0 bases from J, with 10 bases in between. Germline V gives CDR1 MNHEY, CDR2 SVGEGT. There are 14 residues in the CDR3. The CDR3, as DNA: TGTGCCAGCAGTGGGAGGGCCACTAACTATGGCTACACCTTC. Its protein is CASSGRATNYGYTF.

CDR3 in amino acids: CASSLVAGRQGTHEQYF. The CDR3 region has the DNA TGTGCCAGCAGCTTAGTAGCAGGTAGACAGGGTACCCACGAGCAGTACTTC. The chain combines TRBV7-9 with TRBJ2-7; TRBD1 agrees at 7 bases. Trimming removed 1 base from V and 5 bases from J; junction bases left unmatched: 14. The CDR3 has 17 amino acids. CDR1 is SEHNR, CDR2 FQNEAQ, per germline (reference sequence). The variable domain in full, completed from reference TRBV7-9 and TRBJ2-7, reads DTGVSQNPRHKITKRGQNVTFRCDPISEHNRLYWYRQTLGQGPEFLTYFQNEAQLEKSRLLSDRFSAERPKGSFSTLEIQRTEQGDSAMYLCASSLVAGRQGTHEQYFGPGTRLTVT.

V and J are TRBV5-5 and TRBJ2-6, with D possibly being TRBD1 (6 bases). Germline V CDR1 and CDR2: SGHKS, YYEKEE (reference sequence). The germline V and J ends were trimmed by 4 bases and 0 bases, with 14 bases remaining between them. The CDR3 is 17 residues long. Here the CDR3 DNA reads TGTGCCAGCAGCCTCCGGCCGGACAGCTCTGGGGCCAACGTCCTGACTTTC. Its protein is CASSLRPDSSGANVLTF.